This passage covers 26 T cell receptor beta chains from one sample sequenced in a study of control samples from healthy donors and cancer patients. The method was immunoSEQ multiplex PCR; TCRdb's version includes in-frame clones alone and lacks a portion of them. This sample has 130,000 to 150,000 clones, with around 90% found just once. The specimen was blood. These receptors all stem from a man between 25 and 39 years old in good health.

In DNA, the CDR3 is TGCGCCAGCAGCGCGCGGGACGGGGCCTACAATGAGCAGTTCTTC. It codes for CASSARDGAYNEQFF. V and J are TRBV5-1 and TRBJ2-1, with D maybe TRBD2 (6 bases). Germline CDR1 is SGHRS and CDR2 is YFSETQ. The CDR3 has 15 residues. Trimming stripped 4 bases from V and 2 bases from J, with 13 bases between.

The rearrangement uses TRBV5-1 and TRBJ2-7; no reliable D call. CDR1 is SGHRS, CDR2 YFSETQ, per germline. V gave up 2 bases and J gave up 1 base, with 7 bases separating them. This CDR3 contains 13 residues. CDR3 sequence (DNA): TGCGCCAGCAGCTTCGCGGTATCCTACGAGCAGTACTTC. It is translated as CASSFAVSYEQYF.

J is TRBJ2-5 and V is TRBV13; no reliable D call. Per the germline V gene, CDR1 is PRHDT and CDR2 is FYEKMQ (reference sequence). Between the trimmed V and J ends, which lost 2 bases and 10 bases, there was a span of 14 bases. CDR3 length: 13 amino acids. The CDR3 region is CASSLYSSKGQYF. DNA of the CDR3: TGTGCCAGCAGCTTATACTCATCGAAGGGCCAGTACTTC.

This clone was observed a single time. The genes are TRBV18 and TRBJ2-7, with no clear D. The CDR3 is made up of 11 amino acids. V lost 6 bases and J lost 4, with 7 bases in between. Germline lookup yields CDR1 KGHSH and CDR2 LQKENI. The CDR3 DNA reads as TGTGCCAGCTCCTTTACTTACGAGCAGTACTTC. Translated, it gives CASSFTYEQYF.

The chain has TRBV5-1 and TRBJ2-3; 7 bases line up with TRBD2. This CDR3 is built from 19 residues. Germline V gene sequence: CDR1 SGHRS, CDR2 YFSETQ. The ends lost 1 base at V and 3 bases at J; junction bases unmatched: 17. CDR3 nucleotide sequence: TGCGCCAGCAGCTTGCGTTCGGGTTCGGCGGGAGCTCGGACAGATACGCAGTATTTT. This codes for CASSLRSGSAGARTDTQYF. Using reference TRBV5-1 and TRBJ2-3 for the parts outside the CDR3, the full variable domain is KAGVTQTPRYLIKTRGQQVTLSCSPISGHRSVSWYQQTPGQGLQFLFEYFSETQRNKGNFPGRFSGRQFSNSRSEMNVSTLELGDSALYLCASSLRSGSAGARTDTQYFGPGTRLTVL.

The CDR3 coding sequence is TGTGCCAGCGGGACACAGGGAAATCAGCCCCAGCATTTT. The encoded protein is CASGTQGNQPQHF. V gene TRBV27 combines with J gene TRBJ1-5, with TRBD1 as a possible D gene (6 bases). This CDR3 is built from 13 residues. Germline assignment: CDR1 MNHEY and CDR2 SMNVEV (reference sequence). V lost 8 bases to trimming and J lost 4 bases, with 12 bases between them.

CDR3 sequence reads: CASSGDPSSTDTQYF. The CDR3 DNA reads as TGTGCCAGCAGTGGGGACCCAAGTTCCACAGATACGCAGTATTTT. The chain uses TRBV6-4 and TRBJ2-3; D could derive from TRBD1 or TRBD2 (5 bases each). The CDR3 runs to 15 residues. The V gene lost 4 bases and the J gene lost 2 bases, with 13 bases spanning the gap. Germline V gene lookup returns CDR1 MRHNA and CDR2 SNTAGT.

The V call is TRBV6-1, the J call TRBJ2-2; D not resolved. V was clipped by 1 base and J by 6 bases, with 9 bases between them. CDR1 is MNHNS and CDR2 is SASEGT in the germline V gene. The CDR3 spans 14 residues. The CDR3 region has the DNA TGTGCCAGCAGTGAAGGTTCAGTTGCCGGGGAGCTGTTTTTT. Residues: CASSEGSVAGELFF.

By its share, this clone is medium-sized. J is TRBJ2-3 and V is TRBV5-5; 11 positions match TRBD2. V gave up 0 bases and J gave up 3 bases; unmatched junction bases: 3. This CDR3 is 16 amino acids long. CDR1 is SGHKS, CDR2 YYEKEE, per germline (reference sequence). The CDR3 region has the DNA TGTGCCAGCAGCTTGGCCGGGACTAGCGGTACAGATACGCAGTATTTT. Encoded protein: CASSLAGTSGTDTQYF.

This chain joins TRBV7-2 and TRBJ2-1; 13 nucleotides align to TRBD2. Germline CDR1 and CDR2: SGHTA and FQGNSA. This CDR3 spans 14 amino acids. The V gene end was trimmed by 5 bases and the J gene end by 10 bases; junction bases not matched to a gene: 5. This CDR3 reads CASSPGLAGDEQFF. CDR3 in DNA: TGTGCCAGCAGCCCTGGACTAGCGGGAGACGAGCAGTTCTTC.

This clone was recorded a few times. CDR3 in amino acids: CASRTRDSPNEKLFF. The CDR3, as DNA: TGTGCCAGCAGGACCAGGGACAGTCCTAATGAAAAACTGTTTTTT. V gene TRBV6-5 combines with J gene TRBJ1-4; 7 bases agree with TRBD1. This CDR3 has 15 amino acids. V trimming: 6 bases; J trimming: 3 bases; junction bases outside the gene matches: 7. Germline CDR1 MNHEY, CDR2 SVGAGI.

The V and J genes are TRBV4-3 and TRBJ2-2; 9 nucleotides line up with TRBD2. With 0 bases clipped from V and 2 bases from J, the junction kept 10 bases outside the gene matches. This CDR3 region has 19 residues. Germline V CDR1 and CDR2: LGHNA, YSLEER. The DNA of the CDR3 is TGCGCCAGCAGCCAAGATCTCCCAGCGGGAGGATTAAACACCGGGGAGCTGTTTTTT. Protein sequence: CASSQDLPAGGLNTGELFF.

The sample holds a few counts of this clone. The rearrangement links TRBV19 to TRBJ2-1; D is possibly TRBD1 (6 bases). V gave up 1 base and J gave up 4 bases, with 14 bases separating them. The V gene's germline CDR1 is LNHDA and CDR2 SQIVND (reference sequence). CDR3 length equals 16 residues. As DNA, the CDR3 is TGTGCCAGTAGTATAGGTTACAGGGTTGGGTACAATGAGCAGTTCTTC. Translating it yields CASSIGYRVGYNEQFF.

Here the CDR3 DNA reads TGTGCCAGCAGCTTAAGGGACCCTAGAGGTGCTAATGAAAAACTGTTTTTT. As protein: CASSLRDPRGANEKLFF. This chain links TRBV7-9 with TRBJ1-4, with TRBD1 as a possible D gene (5 bases). In germline, CDR1 is SEHNR, CDR2 FQNEAQ (reference sequence). The CDR3 is made up of 17 amino acids. Trimming pared 2 bases from V and 3 bases from J, leaving 16 bases between.

The V call is TRBV12-3 or TRBV12-4, the J call TRBJ1-2; possible D gene TRBD1, 6 bases. V lost 1 base, J lost 5 bases, and 8 bases lay in between. The CDR3 length is 13 residues. DNA of the CDR3: TGTGCCAGCAGTTTAGGGGGGGCTTATGGCTACACCTTC. It encodes CASSLGGAYGYTF.

V usage is TRBV7-2 and J usage is TRBJ2-6; D unresolved. CDR1 is SGHTA and CDR2 is FQGNSA in the germline V gene. The CDR3 extends over 15 amino acids. Trimming shortened V by 5 bases and J by 0 bases, and 8 bases separated the two germline ends. CDR3 bases: TGTGCCAGCAGCCTATACCACTCTGGGGCCAACGTCCTGACTTTC. Translated: CASSLYHSGANVLTF.

The chain recombines TRBV28 with TRBJ1-5, with no clear D. In germline, CDR1 is MDHEN, CDR2 SYDVKM. The CDR3 is made up of 15 amino acids. V was shortened by 2 bases and J by 7 bases, with 15 bases between the two germline ends. The CDR3 DNA follows: TGTGCCAGCAGTTTAACGCTTAATGGGCGGCAGCCCCAGCATTTT. Protein product: CASSLTLNGRQPQHF.

As for this clone: The conserved final phenylalanine or tryptophan is absent from the CDR3, which likely points to a read error. The DNA is omitted, as the CDR3 cannot be located on it reliably, and the CDR3 follows TCRdb's listing. The V and J genes are TRBV7-8 and TRBJ1-2; no DNA check was done on the table's D call, TRBD1. The CDR3 is 13 residues long, counting both termini. Germline CDR1 reads SGHVS; CDR2 reads FQNEAQ. CDR3 sequence reads: CASSPDRGVWLHL.

This clone occurred a few times. The chain links TRBV10-3 to TRBJ1-2, with D possibly matching TRBD1 (6 bases). V lost 2 bases, J lost 1 base, and 14 bases lay in between. Germline CDR1 ENHRY, CDR2 SYGVKD. This CDR3 is 16 amino acids long. Here the CDR3 DNA reads TGTGCCATCAGTGAGGTCCTGGGGGCGAATAACTATGGCTACACCTTC. Residues: CAISEVLGANNYGYTF.

The genes are TRBV4-3 and TRBJ1-6; maybe TRBD1 (6 bases). CDR3 length: 12 residues. V was cut by 3 bases and J by 10 bases, with 7 bases left in between. CDR1 is LGHNA and CDR2 is YSLEER in the germline V gene. The CDR3 bases are TGCGCCAGCAGCCAGGGGGGCTCACCCCTCCACTTT. Its translation is CASSQGGSPLHF.

The chain has TRBV7-2 and TRBJ2-1, with 7 bases matching TRBD1. The CDR3 length is 17 residues. Germline values: CDR1 SGHTA, CDR2 FQGNSA. Losses at the gene ends were 2 bases for V and 1 base for J; bases not matched to a gene: 8. In nucleotides, the CDR3 is TGTGCCAGCAGCTTAACCTCCCGCAGGGGGTCCTACAATGAGCAGTTCTTC. Translated, it gives CASSLTSRRGSYNEQFF.

This chain joins TRBV28 and TRBJ1-2; D not resolved. The length of the CDR3 is 14 residues. V lost 3 bases and J lost 4, with 12 bases in between. Germline lookup yields CDR1 MDHEN and CDR2 SYDVKM. The CDR3 region has the DNA TGTGCCAGCAGTTTTTCACAGCCGATCTATGGCTACACCTTC. This translates into CASSFSQPIYGYTF.

The chain combines TRBV6-5 with TRBJ1-2; the D is unclear. Trimming pared 5 bases from V and 0 bases from J, leaving 7 bases between. The CDR3 is 13 amino acids. From germline, CDR1 is MNHEY and CDR2 SVGAGI. CDR3 protein: CASSPVTNYGYTF. The DNA of the CDR3 is TGTGCCAGCAGTCCGGTAACTAACTATGGCTACACCTTC.

J is TRBJ1-1 and V is TRBV4-1; TRBD1 is a possible D gene (6 bases). CDR3 size: 14 residues. Germline V CDR1 and CDR2: MGHRA, YSYEKL. V lost 2 bases and J lost 6, with 13 bases in between. CDR3 sequence: CASSQNREWAEAFF. CDR3 DNA: TGCGCCAGCAGCCAAAACAGGGAATGGGCTGAAGCTTTCTTT.

The CDR3 nucleotides are TGTGCCAGCAGTTCCCCGGCTGGGAACACTGAAGCTTTCTTT. Translated, it gives CASSSPAGNTEAFF. The J gene is TRBJ1-1, the V gene TRBV6-5; D is unclear. V was clipped by 4 bases and J by 1 base, with 10 bases between them. The germline V gene has CDR1 MNHEY and CDR2 SVGAGI. The CDR3 is 14 amino acids.

This clone was seen only once. The CDR3 DNA sequence: TGTGCCAGCAGCCAAGCGAACAATGAGCAGTTCTTC. Its translation is CASSQANNEQFF. This chain links TRBV3-1 (or the pseudogene TRBV3-2) with TRBJ2-1; D call uncertain. Deletions cut 1 base from V and 5 bases from J, with 3 bases between. Germline V gives CDR1 LGHDT, CDR2 YNNKEL (reference sequence). CDR3 length: 12 residues.